This T cell receptor beta chain stems from a study of blood T cell repertoires in COVID-19. For the study at large: Spain, Italy and the United States supplied samples that represented acute and convalescent COVID-19.

Germline V CDR1 and CDR2: LNHDA, SQIVND (reference sequence). With V trimmed by 8 bases and J by 1 base, 11 bases remained unmatched. This CDR3 is built from 16 residues. In the original processing: Using reference gene primer amplification, nucleated cell counts were estimated. Sequencing was performed with immunoSEQ multiplex PCR; in TCRdb, only in-frame clones are kept and a portion is missing. D and trimming were read from the DNA, whereas the V and J calls and clone size are those reported in that table. The data hold approximately 170,000 clones, with over 75% observed a single time. This sequence was found in a human donor in a cohort sampled during active COVID-19. This rearrangement joins TRBV19 to TRBJ1-3; 7 nucleotides align to TRBD1. Input material: peripheral blood. The CDR3, as DNA: TGTGCCAGTCAGCAAGGGACAGTGAGATCTGGAAACACCATATATTTT. Translated, it gives CASQQGTVRSGNTIYF.